The clone carrying this T cell receptor (beta chain) showed up just a few times. Germline assignment: CDR1 SGHRS and CDR2 YFSETQ. Between the trimmed V and J ends, which lost 5 bases and 2 bases, there was a span of 7 bases. This CDR3 spans 13 amino acids. The data are from a study of technical replicates of blood from four donors. Profiling relied on immunoSEQ multiplex PCR, and the TCRdb table lists in-frame clones only, not all of them. This table has tens of thousands of clones, roughly 91% appearing once. The clonotype comes from a human donor in good health. Some clones in this sample may be carry-over from other donors' samples. The chain links TRBV5-1 to TRBJ2-2; D remains unclear. Sequenced sample: PBMCs. CDR3 sequence: CASSPENTGELFF. The CDR3 nucleotides read TGCGCCAGCAGTCCAGAAAACACCGGGGAGCTGTTTTTT.